This TCR beta chain was captured by sequencing in a study of blood T cell repertoires in COVID-19 (dated by TCRdb to the early 2020s). About the full investigation: Collaborator samples came from the United States, Italy and Spain and covered acute and convalescent phases of COVID-19. The material from the prospective study consisted of cDNA or gDNA derived from T cells, B-cell-depleted T cells, or PBMCs. The samples were drawn from the first 160 participants of the ongoing ImmuneRACE study and from 950 to 1,500 subjects provided by 6 global collaborators. HLA class I and class II types, where available, came from metadata supplied by the sample provider rather than from assay-based typing. Subjects who had been exposed to COVID-19, were actively infected with it, or had recovered from it provided the deeply sampled blood TCRbeta repertoires that made up the dataset. A de-identified subject ID, COVID-19 status, age in years and sex were almost always included in the sample metadata. The repertoires were released in a freely available public database meant as a resource for research on the immune response to SARS-CoV-2.

At one collaborating source in Seattle, patients were enrolled during active infection and were followed longitudinally through the course of disease. Whole blood was collected in K2EDTA tubes by collaborating institutions according to the institutions' own protocols. Collaborator samples were shipped for TCRbeta analysis as frozen whole blood, isolated PBMCs, or DNA extracted from either sample type. From the cysteine through the phenylalanine, the CDR3 covers 17 amino acids. Only CDR3 DNA remains: 51 bases, in frame from the first base. As encoded in the germline V gene, CDR1 is MNHNS while CDR2 is SASEGT. V loses 0 bases at its end and J loses 6 bases; junction bases beyond the gene matches: 12. The sample holds a few counts of this clone. Its cognate antigen has yet to be identified. No much larger clonotype is one base removed from it; base qualities were not supplied. On the study overall, not on this receptor specifically: The quantity of clinical and demographic metadata differed by source and by participant and was supplied without curation.

The immunoSEQ Assay, a bias-controlled multiplex PCR, was used to amplify TCRbeta CDR3 regions from genomic DNA. Per the authors' processing: The number of nucleated cells in each sample was estimated from the amplification of reference gene primers within the assay. To quantify the absolute abundance of each unique TCRbeta CDR3 rearrangement, sequence reads were collapsed and filtered. Productive Simpson clonality was computed per sample as the square root of Simpson's diversity index over productive rearrangements. Entries here come from immuneACCESS through TCRdb and include only in-frame sequences with V and J called. Some clones fail to appear in such tables; in the studies checked, an unresolved V gene covers under half of the shortfall, and the cause of the remainder is unknown. V and J calls and clone size are given by that table; D and trimming were obtained from the DNA. Counted in this sample were about 390,000 clones; around 87% of them appeared once. The ten largest clones add up to 2.3% of the sample.

This TCR was recovered from a woman aged 60-75 years with COVID-19, enrolled during active disease. The sequence is built from TRBV6-1 and TRBJ1-2; the central 8 bases match TRBD1. The specimen was peripheral blood. The sequenced DNA is TGTGCCAGCAGTGAAGCACAGGGGGAACACACAAAGCATGGCTACACCTTC. This gives the protein CASSEAQGEHTKHGYTF.